The next 18 T cell receptor beta chains were all read from a single sample in a study of shared clonotypes between healthy human individuals. Profiled with immunoSEQ multiplex PCR; TCRdb holds only in-frame clones, not every one. The data hold about 1.1 million clones, with about 84% observed a single time. The sequenced sample consisted of memory CD4+ T cells from PBMCs. Sample subset: CD45RA-negative fraction. The receptors originated from a man aged 18 to 30 in good health. Some clones in this sample may be carry-over from other donors' samples.

The rearrangement uses TRBV6-4 and TRBJ2-5, with D tentatively TRBD2 (6 bases). The CDR3 runs 15 residues. V was shortened by 7 bases and J by 8 bases, with 23 bases between the two germline ends. Germline lookup yields CDR1 MRHNA and CDR2 SNTAGT. CDR3 loop: CASTKGLTPSRTQYF. The CDR3 DNA sequence: TGTGCCAGCACTAAGGGACTCACCCCAAGTCGAACCCAGTACTTC.

This chain uses TRBV5-4 with TRBJ2-7, with D possibly being TRBD2 (6 bases). CDR1 is SGHNT and CDR2 is YYREEE in the germline V gene (reference sequence). Trimming took off 4 bases at V and 2 bases at J, with 19 bases between the two ends. The CDR3 has 16 amino acids. The CDR3 spells CASSPTAGLATYEQYF. DNA for the CDR3: TGTGCCAGCAGCCCCACCGCTGGGCTAGCGACCTACGAGCAGTACTTC.

DNA of the CDR3: TGCGCCAGCAGCTTGGAAACCCGATTAGATACGCAGTATTTT. This translates into CASSLETRLDTQYF. The chain is built from TRBV5-1 and TRBJ2-3; D is ambiguous. The CDR3 totals 14 residues. The germline CDR1 and CDR2 sequences are SGHRS and YFSETQ. V was pared by 0 bases and J by 5 bases, with 10 bases between.

The chain joins TRBV27 to TRBJ1-5, with TRBD1 matching 7 bases. CDR1 and CDR2 (germline): MNHEY, SMNVEV (reference sequence). This CDR3 is 15 amino acids long. V gave up 6 bases and J gave up 0 bases; unmatched junction bases: 5. The CDR3 DNA reads as TGTGCCAGCAGGCTTGGGACAGATAGCAATCAGCCCCAGCATTTT. Amino acids: CASRLGTDSNQPQHF.

This chain connects TRBV27 to TRBJ2-5; 13 bases align to TRBD2. With V trimmed by 6 bases and J by 1 base, 5 bases remained unmatched. This CDR3 comprises 16 residues. Germline values: CDR1 MNHEY, CDR2 SMNVEV (reference sequence). In DNA, the CDR3 is TGTGCCAGCAGCCGGGGACTAGCGGGATCCCAAGAGACCCAGTACTTC. This sequence encodes CASSRGLAGSQETQYF.

This sequence joins TRBV5-4 and TRBJ2-1; D is uncertain. Germline CDR1 SGHNT, CDR2 YYREEE (reference sequence). Trimming pared 0 bases from V and 8 bases from J, leaving 9 bases between. CDR3 length: 13 amino acids. The CDR3 DNA reads TGTGCCAGCAGCTTGGCCGGGCCCGATGAGCAGTTCTTC. Its protein product is CASSLAGPDEQFF.

This chain joins TRBV10-3 and TRBJ2-3; 12 nucleotides agree with TRBD2. The CDR3 has 14 residues. Trimming cost V 8 bases and J 1 base; bases outside gene matches: 1. The germline CDR1 and CDR2 sequences are ENHRY and SYGVKD. The CDR3 loop reads CAIRTSGGTDTQYF. In nucleotides, the CDR3 is TGTGCCATCCGGACTAGCGGGGGCACAGATACGCAGTATTTT.

The chain recombines TRBV27 with TRBJ2-7; TRBD1 matches at 9 bases. J gave up 6 bases and V 6 bases, and 9 bases lay outside the gene matches. This CDR3 region has 14 residues. CDR1 and CDR2 from the germline V gene are MNHEY and SMNVEV (reference sequence). CDR3 loop: CASSHPGQGFEQYF. For the CDR3, the DNA is TGTGCCAGCAGCCATCCGGGACAGGGATTCGAGCAGTACTTC.

The chain's CDR3 is CASSLGLVGGDNEQFF. The CDR3 region has the DNA TGTGCCAGCAGCTTAGGTCTGGTGGGAGGGGACAATGAGCAGTTCTTC. The chain employs TRBV11-3 and TRBJ2-1, with TRBD2 matching 7 bases. CDR1 is SGHNT, CDR2 YENEEA, per germline. V trimming: 1 base; J trimming: 5 bases; junction bases outside the gene matches: 8. The CDR3 is 16 amino acids.

As concerns this clone: Additional DNA sequences in this sample encode the identical CDR3. The chain uses TRBV28 and TRBJ2-5, with D possibly matching TRBD2 (5 bases). The germline V and J ends were trimmed by 6 bases and 5 bases, with 10 bases remaining between them. Germline lookup yields CDR1 MDHEN and CDR2 SYDVKM. The CDR3 consists of 12 residues. CDR3 loop: CASSTGGETQYF. The CDR3 DNA is TGTGCCAGCAGCACGGGCGGGGAGACCCAGTACTTC.

The chain's CDR3 is CASSIQSGSGETQYF. In DNA form, the CDR3 reads TGCGCCAGCAGCATCCAAAGCGGGAGTGGGGAGACCCAGTACTTC. This chain connects TRBV5-1 to TRBJ2-5, with 8 bases lining up with TRBD2. Germline values: CDR1 SGHRS, CDR2 YFSETQ. CDR3 size: 15 residues. Trimming took 4 bases from V and 5 from J; bases not matched to a gene: 10.

The sample holds a few counts of this clone. The V call is TRBV5-1, the J call TRBJ2-7; the D gene is possibly TRBD1 (6 bases). CDR1 is SGHRS, CDR2 YFSETQ, per germline. Trimming shortened V by 4 bases and J by 4 bases, and 12 bases separated the two germline ends. CDR3 length equals 13 residues. CDR3 sequence reads: CASSESTGYEQYF. DNA of the CDR3: TGCGCCAGCAGCGAGTCGACAGGTTACGAGCAGTACTTC.

CDR3 sequence: CASTSGFGESDTQYF. CDR3 coding DNA: TGTGCCAGCACCTCAGGGTTTGGTGAGTCAGATACGCAGTATTTT. The J gene is TRBJ2-3, the V gene TRBV28; TRBD1 is a possible D gene (5 bases). There are 15 residues in the CDR3. Germline CDR1 is MDHEN and CDR2 is SYDVKM. Trimming took off 7 bases at V and 4 bases at J, with 18 bases between the two ends.

The chain is built from TRBV5-4 and TRBJ1-4; D is possibly TRBD1 (5 bases). V dropped 5 bases and J dropped 7 bases, with 9 bases sitting between them. Germline CDR1 is SGHNT and CDR2 is YYREEE (reference sequence). The CDR3 is 12 amino acids. The CDR3 region is CASRGRGEKLFF. CDR3 DNA sequence: TGTGCCAGCAGGGGGCGGGGTGAAAAACTGTTTTTT. Variable domain in full (rest from reference TRBV5-4 and TRBJ1-4): ETGVTQSPTHLIKTRGQQVTLRCSSQSGHNTVSWYQQALGQGPQFIFQYYREEENGRGNFPPRFSGLQFPNYSSELNVNALELDDSALYLCASRGRGEKLFFGSGTQLSVL.

This chain connects TRBV18 to TRBJ1-6; weak D call: TRBD1 (5 bases). Trimming pared 4 bases from V and 6 bases from J, leaving 7 bases between. This CDR3 comprises 13 residues. Germline loops: CDR1 KGHSH, CDR2 LQKENI. This CDR3 reads CASSLDSNSPLHF. CDR3 coding DNA: TGTGCCAGCTCACTAGACAGTAATTCACCCCTCCACTTT.

This clone appeared once. V usage is TRBV29-1 and J usage is TRBJ1-2; possibly TRBD1 for D (6 bases). There are 13 residues in the CDR3. Between the trimmed V and J ends, which lost 6 bases and 3 bases, there was a span of 14 bases. Germline V gene lookup returns CDR1 SQVTM and CDR2 ANQGSEA. As DNA, the CDR3 is TGCAGCGTGGGGGGCGGAAACTACTATGGCTACACCTTC. Its translation: CSVGGGNYYGYTF.

The chain carries TRBV5-4 and TRBJ2-5; 7 bases match TRBD1. The CDR3 runs 14 residues. Germline V gives CDR1 SGHNT, CDR2 YYREEE (reference sequence). V dropped 4 bases and J dropped 5; count of bases not matched to a gene: 8. The CDR3: CASSLTGPGETQYF. The CDR3 DNA reads as TGTGCCAGCAGCCTGACAGGGCCCGGTGAGACCCAGTACTTC.

Remarks on this clone: Distinct nucleotide sequences in the sample also encode this CDR3. The chain links TRBV28 to TRBJ1-2; unclear D gene. In germline, CDR1 is MDHEN, CDR2 SYDVKM. CDR3 length equals 12 residues. Trimming took 2 bases from V and 4 from J, leaving 5 bases between them. Here the CDR3 reads CASSLTLYGYTF. CDR3 nucleotide sequence: TGTGCCAGCAGTTTAACCCTCTATGGCTACACCTTC.